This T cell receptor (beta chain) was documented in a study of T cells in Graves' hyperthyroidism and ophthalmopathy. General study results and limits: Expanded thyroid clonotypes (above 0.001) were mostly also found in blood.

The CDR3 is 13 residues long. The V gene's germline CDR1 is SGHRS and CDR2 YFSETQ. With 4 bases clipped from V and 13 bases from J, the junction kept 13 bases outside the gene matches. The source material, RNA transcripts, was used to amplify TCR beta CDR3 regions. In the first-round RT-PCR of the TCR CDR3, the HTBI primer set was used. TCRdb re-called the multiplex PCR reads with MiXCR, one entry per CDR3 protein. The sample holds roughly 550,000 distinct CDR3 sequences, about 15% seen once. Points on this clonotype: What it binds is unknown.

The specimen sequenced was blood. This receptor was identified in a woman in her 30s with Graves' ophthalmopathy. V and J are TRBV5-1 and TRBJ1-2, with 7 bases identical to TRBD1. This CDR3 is CASSPRTGAGVTF. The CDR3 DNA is TGCGCCAGCAGCCCCCGGACAGGCGCGGGGGTCACCTTC. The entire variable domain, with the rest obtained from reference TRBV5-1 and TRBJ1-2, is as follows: KAGVTQTPRYLIKTRGQQVTLSCSPISGHRSVSWYQQTPGQGLQFLFEYFSETQRNKGNFPGRFSGRQFSNSRSEMNVSTLELGDSALYLCASSPRTGAGVTFGSGTRLTVV.